Below, 30 T cell receptor beta chains from the same sample are listed, as sequenced in a study of regulatory T cells in long-lasting Graves disease. Libraries of TCR beta came from iRepertoire HTBI primers plus Arm-PCR of CDR3 regions. TCRdb analysed the multiplex PCR reads with MiXCR anew, one entry per CDR3 protein. The profile shows more than 350,000 distinct CDR3 sequences, 15% of them singletons. The time point here: newly diagnosed GD, antithyroid drugs for less than 3 months. The authors made the TCR library using RNA they extracted from PBMCs. The sample was also linked to a second study, of T cells in Graves' hyperthyroidism and ophthalmopathy.

Specimen: peripheral blood mononuclear cells (PBMCs), collected at new diagnosis, from a patient treated with antithyroid drugs. The source is a woman aged 25 to 39 with Graves disease.

This clonotype was seen many times. The gene calls are TRBV5-4 and TRBJ1-1; D remains ambiguous. Between the trimmed V and J ends, which lost 3 bases and 1 base, there was a span of 7 bases. CDR1 is SGHNT, CDR2 YYREEE, per germline (reference sequence). The CDR3 runs to 13 residues. CDR3 coding DNA: TGTGCCAGCAGCTCCTCAGAGAACACTGAAGCTTTCTTT. This gives the protein CASSSSENTEAFF.

The chain uses TRBV20-1 and TRBJ2-1, with unresolved D. The CDR3 is made up of 11 amino acids. Germline V CDR1 and CDR2: DFQATT, SNEGSKA (reference sequence). Trimming pared 7 bases from V and 8 bases from J, leaving 12 bases between. The CDR3 DNA reads TGCAGTGGAGAAGAGAGCGATGAGCAGTTCTTC. Amino acids: CSGEESDEQFF.

This clonotype was counted many times. V is TRBV30 and J is TRBJ2-5; TRBD1 agrees at 9 bases. CDR1 and CDR2 (germline): GTSNPN, SVGIG (reference sequence). The CDR3 runs to 13 residues. The J segment lost 5 bases and the V segment lost 2 bases, leaving 3 bases of the junction unmatched. CDR3 in DNA: TGTGCCTGGAGTCGGGACAGGGAGGAGACCCAGTACTTC. It yields the protein CAWSRDREETQYF.

The chain has TRBV20-1 and TRBJ1-1; the D gene is possibly TRBD1 (5 bases). This CDR3 region has 11 residues. With 5 bases removed from V and 7 bases from J, the gap between germline ends came to 11 bases. Germline-derived CDR1 and CDR2 are DFQATT and SNEGSKA (reference sequence). The CDR3 DNA reads as TGCAGTGCTTTCAAAGGGGATGAAGCTTTCTTT. This translates into CSAFKGDEAFF.

This clonotype has ten or more counts. This chain joins TRBV11-2 and TRBJ2-1, with 8 bases fitting TRBD2. The CDR3 covers 15 residues. J gave up 6 bases and V 2 bases, and 6 bases lay outside the gene matches. Germline V gene sequence: CDR1 SGHAT, CDR2 FQNNGV. DNA of the CDR3: TGTGCCAGCAGCTTAAGCGGGAGTCCCCCCAATGAGCAGTTCTTC. Translating gives CASSLSGSPPNEQFF.

This clonotype was detected ten times or more. V gene TRBV5-1 combines with J gene TRBJ2-7; the match to TRBD1 covers 7 bases. V was pared by 3 bases and J by 7 bases, with 7 bases of the junction left unmatched. Germline V lookup: CDR1 SGHRS, CDR2 YFSETQ. CDR3 length: 13 residues. CDR3 sequence: CASSSGTALEQYF. As DNA, the CDR3 is TGCGCCAGCAGCTCCGGGACAGCGCTTGAGCAGTACTTC.

This clonotype was seen a few times. This chain joins TRBV27 and TRBJ1-1; D not certain. Germline assignment: CDR1 MNHEY and CDR2 SMNVEV (reference sequence). The CDR3 sequence is 13 residues long. Trimming took off 4 bases at V and 3 bases at J, with 9 bases between the two ends. CDR3 bases: TGTGCCAGCAGTTATTACGGGGACACTGAAGCTTTCTTT. This codes for CASSYYGDTEAFF.

This clonotype was seen many times. The rearrangement uses TRBV5-1 and TRBJ2-5; 7 bases match TRBD1. The CDR3 contains 15 residues. Germline values: CDR1 SGHRS, CDR2 YFSETQ. V gave up 1 base and J gave up 4 bases; unmatched junction bases: 7. CDR3 sequence (DNA): TGCGCCAGCAGCTTGCTGAGGACAGGTAGAGAGACCCAGTACTTC. It translates to CASSLLRTGRETQYF.

This rearrangement joins TRBV19 to TRBJ1-5; D might be TRBD1 (6 bases). Germline V gives CDR1 LNHDA, CDR2 SQIVND (reference sequence). This CDR3 contains 13 residues. Between the trimmed V and J ends, which lost 5 bases and 7 bases, there was a span of 12 bases. CDR3 residues: CASSYRVGQPQHF. CDR3 DNA: TGTGCCAGTAGTTACAGGGTTGGACAGCCCCAGCATTTT.

The chain carries TRBV5-8 and TRBJ2-7; 12 bases agree with TRBD2. CDR1 is SGHTS, CDR2 YDEGEE, per germline. Losses at the gene ends were 0 bases for V and 4 bases for J; bases not matched to a gene: 8. CDR3 length: 17 residues. The CDR3 nucleotides are TGTGCCAGCAGCTTGGCCAAGTTGGGACTAGCGGGTTACGAGCAGTACTTC. Translating gives CASSLAKLGLAGYEQYF.

This clonotype has more than one count but fewer than ten. The rearrangement uses TRBV7-2 and TRBJ2-7; D gene ambiguous. The germline V gene encodes CDR1 SGHTA and CDR2 FQGNSA. There are 14 residues in the CDR3. With 5 bases removed from V and 0 bases from J, the gap between germline ends came to 11 bases. CDR3: CASSNTESSYEQYF. Written as DNA, the CDR3 is TGTGCCAGCAGCAATACAGAGAGCTCCTACGAGCAGTACTTC.

This clonotype was recorded a few times. CDR3 nucleotides: TGTGCCAGCAGCTCACCTTGGACAGGGGGGCAGAGCTATGGCTACACCTTC. Translation gives CASSSPWTGGQSYGYTF. V is TRBV2 and J is TRBJ1-2, with 10 bases matching TRBD1. Losses at the gene ends were 6 bases for V and 4 bases for J; bases not matched to a gene: 14. Germline V CDR1 and CDR2: SNHLY, FYNNEI. The CDR3 sequence is 17 residues long.

This clonotype came up a few times. The chain is built from TRBV6-2 or TRBV6-3 and TRBJ2-1, with a weak D call TRBD1 (6 bases). V was trimmed by 2 bases and J by 9 bases, leaving 17 bases between them. The CDR3 sequence is 15 residues long. Germline V gene sequence: CDR1 MNHEY, CDR2 SVGEGT. The CDR3 loop reads CASSYGTGNIGEQFF. As DNA, the CDR3 is TGTGCCAGCAGTTACGGTACAGGGAATATTGGTGAGCAGTTCTTC.

The sample holds many counts of this clonotype. The J gene is TRBJ2-7, the V gene TRBV20-1; TRBD2 is a possible D gene (6 bases). Deletions cut 4 bases from V and 2 bases from J, with 12 bases between. The CDR3 spans 13 residues. Germline V lookup: CDR1 DFQATT, CDR2 SNEGSKA (reference sequence). The CDR3 sequence is CSATSVSTYEQYF. For the CDR3, the DNA is TGCAGTGCTACTAGCGTTTCCACCTACGAGCAGTACTTC.

The V and J genes are TRBV28 and TRBJ1-1; D gene unclear. Germline CDR1 and CDR2: MDHEN and SYDVKM. Deletions cut 1 base from V and 13 bases from J, with 13 bases between. This CDR3 comprises 12 residues. The CDR3 sequence: CASSLSSGKDFF. CDR3 bases: TGTGCCAGCAGTTTATCATCCGGGAAGGATTTCTTT.

The rearrangement links TRBV14 to TRBJ1-5; D not certain. V lost 3 bases and J 1 base, leaving 13 bases between the germline ends. This CDR3 has 16 residues. Germline V lookup: CDR1 SGHDN, CDR2 FVKESK. CDR3: CASSHQRSSSNQPQHF. In DNA, the CDR3 is TGTGCCAGCAGCCATCAACGGAGTTCAAGCAATCAGCCCCAGCATTTT. Together with reference TRBV14 and TRBJ1-5, the CDR3 gives the full variable domain: EAGVTQFPSHSVIEKGQTVTLRCDPISGHDNLYWYRRVMGKEIKFLLHFVKESKQDESGMPNNRFLAERTGGTYSTLKVQPAELEDSGVYFCASSHQRSSSNQPQHFGDGTRLSIL.

This clonotype occurred many times. This chain links TRBV10-3 with TRBJ2-7; 8 bases map to TRBD1. CDR3 length: 13 amino acids. Germline CDR1 ENHRY, CDR2 SYGVKD. V lost 2 bases, J lost 9 bases, and 6 bases stayed unmatched. CDR3 bases: TGTGCCATCAGTGAGGGAGACAGGGGCTGGCAGTACTTC. This gives the protein CAISEGDRGWQYF.

The chain joins TRBV19 to TRBJ2-1; the D call may be TRBD1 or TRBD2 (5 bases each). The germline V gene has CDR1 LNHDA and CDR2 SQIVND (reference sequence). CDR3 length equals 15 residues. Trimming cost V 5 bases and J 6 bases, with 17 bases left between them. CDR3 bases: TGTGCCAGTAGTGTGAGCGGACTTGGGGGCAATGAGCAGTTCTTC. It is translated as CASSVSGLGGNEQFF. Drawing the rest from reference TRBV19 and TRBJ2-1, the complete variable domain is DGGITQSPKYLFRKEGQNVTLSCEQNLNHDAMYWYRQDPGQGLRLIYYSQIVNDFQKGDIAEGYSVSREKKESFPLTVTSAQKNPTAFYLCASSVSGLGGNEQFFGPGTRLTVL.

V usage is TRBV9 and J usage is TRBJ2-7, with D tentatively TRBD1 (6 bases). V dropped 0 bases and J dropped 4 bases, with 14 bases sitting between them. The germline V gene has CDR1 SGDLS and CDR2 YYNGEE. This CDR3 has 15 residues. Written as DNA, the CDR3 is TGTGCCAGCAGCGTAGAGTGGACAGCCTCTTACGAGCAGTACTTC. Protein product: CASSVEWTASYEQYF.

This clonotype appeared a few times. V usage is TRBV3-1 and J usage is TRBJ1-6; the D is unclear. The CDR3 runs to 14 residues. The ends were cut back, 4 bases at V and 9 bases at J, with 13 bases in the middle. The germline V gene encodes CDR1 LGHDT and CDR2 YNNKEL (reference sequence). CDR3 loop: CASSPGPGSSPLHF. The DNA of the CDR3 is TGTGCCAGCAGCCCAGGACCCGGGAGTTCACCCCTCCACTTT.

This clonotype was seen ten or more times. V usage is TRBV27 and J usage is TRBJ1-1, with a weak D call TRBD1 (5 bases). The CDR3 covers 15 residues. From germline, CDR1 is MNHEY and CDR2 SMNVEV (reference sequence). Trimming stripped 2 bases from V and 5 bases from J, with 15 bases between. The CDR3 DNA is TGTGCCAGCAGTTTAGGATCCGGGGGAGGAACTGAAGCTTTCTTT. This gives the protein CASSLGSGGGTEAFF.

In its sample, this clonotype was seen many times. This chain links TRBV28 with TRBJ2-5; D is undetermined. This CDR3 region has 12 residues. From germline, CDR1 is MDHEN and CDR2 SYDVKM. V lost 8 bases to trimming and J lost 4 bases, with 11 bases between them. CDR3 sequence: CASDGVGETQYF. CDR3 bases: TGTGCCAGCGACGGAGTGGGAGAGACCCAGTACTTC.

This clonotype was counted ten times or more. This rearrangement joins TRBV7-9 to TRBJ1-1; D call uncertain. Between the trimmed V and J ends, which lost 8 bases and 5 bases, there was a span of 15 bases. This CDR3 spans 13 amino acids. Germline CDR1 and CDR2: SEHNR and FQNEAQ (reference sequence). The CDR3 protein is CASGELGHTEAFF. Written as DNA, the CDR3 is TGTGCCAGCGGCGAACTAGGGCATACTGAAGCTTTCTTT.

There are many counts of this clonotype. The chain couples TRBV9 to TRBJ1-1, with D possibly being TRBD1 (5 bases). V shed 0 bases and J shed 0 bases, with 9 bases lying between them. Germline V gene data show CDR1 as SGDLS and CDR2 as YYNGEE. The CDR3 has 15 residues. The CDR3 protein is CASSVETEMNTEAFF. In nucleotides, the CDR3 is TGTGCCAGCAGCGTAGAGACAGAAATGAACACTGAAGCTTTCTTT.

This clonotype has ten or more counts. This chain links TRBV12-3 or TRBV12-4 with TRBJ2-7; TRBD1 might be the D (6 bases). The CDR3 is 15 residues long. V was clipped by 5 bases and J by 2 bases, with 16 bases between them. The CDR3 loop reads CASSPTGTSTYEQYF. The DNA of the CDR3 is TGTGCCAGCAGTCCCACCGGGACATCGACCTACGAGCAGTACTTC.

The rearrangement links TRBV12-3 or TRBV12-4 to TRBJ2-3; 7 bases are shared with TRBD2. The CDR3 sequence is 15 residues long. Unmatched junction bases numbered 11, after V lost 6 bases and J lost 5 bases. CDR3 in amino acids: CASSFGDYQLDTQYF. CDR3 DNA sequence: TGTGCCAGCAGCTTTGGGGACTACCAACTAGATACGCAGTATTTT.

In this sample, this clonotype turned up many times. This chain uses TRBV28 with TRBJ2-7; 7 nucleotides line up with TRBD2. Germline-derived CDR1 and CDR2 are MDHEN and SYDVKM. The V gene end was trimmed by 6 bases and the J gene end by 5 bases; junction bases not matched to a gene: 4. The CDR3 runs 12 residues. The CDR3 sequence is CASRSGTHEQYF. CDR3 bases: TGTGCCAGCAGGAGCGGGACCCACGAGCAGTACTTC.

Concerning this clonotype: A much larger clone differs from this one at a single base, so this may be a read error. The chain joins TRBV7-8 to TRBJ2-7; 7 bases match TRBD2. The V gene's germline CDR1 is SGHVS and CDR2 FQNEAQ. Trimming at V came to 0 bases and at J to 7 bases, leaving 12 bases not matched to a gene. This CDR3 spans 16 amino acids. CDR3 sequence: CASSLAQGGAYNEQYF. CDR3 nucleotide sequence: TGTGCCAGCAGCTTAGCGCAGGGAGGGGCATACAATGAGCAGTACTTC.

This clonotype was counted many times. The chain joins TRBV28 to TRBJ2-3; either TRBD1 or TRBD2 may supply D (5 bases each). The CDR3 consists of 10 residues. Trimming removed 11 bases from V and 4 bases from J, with 7 bases in between. Germline lookup yields CDR1 MDHEN and CDR2 SYDVKM. The CDR3, as DNA: TGTGCCGTGGGGGCAGATACGCAGTATTTT. Translation: CAVGADTQYF.

The rearrangement uses TRBV6-2 or TRBV6-3 and TRBJ2-5; 8 nucleotides align to TRBD2. The CDR3 loop spans 15 amino acids. CDR1 is MNHEY, CDR2 SVGEGT, per germline. Losses at the gene ends were 2 bases for V and 1 base for J; bases not matched to a gene: 3. The CDR3 sequence is CASSYGAGGQETQYF. The CDR3 DNA reads TGTGCCAGCAGTTACGGCGCGGGAGGCCAAGAGACCCAGTACTTC.